The source of this T cell receptor beta chain is a study of cytomegalovirus exposure and HLA in healthy donors. The wider study: Within the Caucasian-associated ancestry cluster were more than 75% of the roughly 400 genotyped donors. Broader study findings: Segments of the TCR beta V type were, in most cases, productive about 90% or about 30% of the time in an earlier analysis.

Regarding this clone: The antigen is unknown.

A multiplex PCR was run with 60 Vbeta primers and 13 Jbeta primers. Libraries were prepared by immunoSEQ multiplex PCR; TCRdb keeps only in-frame clonotypes and omits some of them. This sample yields about 120,000 clones, of which about 70% are seen a single time; around 0.9% belongs to the top ten. This TCR came from a woman aged 30 to 39 in good health and CMV-seronegative. What was sequenced was PBMCs.

The CDR3 region has the DNA TGTGCCTGGAGTGTTGGGGGGGCTTCCAATCAGCCCCAGCATTTT. As protein: CAWSVGGASNQPQHF. V gene TRBV30 combines with J gene TRBJ1-5, with a weak D call TRBD1 (6 bases). Per the germline V gene, CDR1 is GTSNPN and CDR2 is SVGIG (reference sequence). The CDR3 length is 15 residues. V was pared by 0 bases and J by 3 bases, with 12 bases between.